This T cell receptor (beta chain) was obtained from a study of blood T cell repertoires in COVID-19. Study details: PBMCs, B-cell-depleted T cells, or T cells were the source of the cDNA or gDNA that made up the material.

Germline CDR1 SNHLY, CDR2 FYNNEI. The CDR3 sequence is 14 residues long. V lost 5 bases and J 7 bases, leaving 12 bases between the germline ends. The assay was immunoSEQ multiplex PCR, and TCRdb's table has in-frame clones only and misses some. The sample has around 130,000 clones; about 79% are singletons. This chain joins TRBV2 and TRBJ1-6, with no clear D. The receptor's source is a woman in her seventies with acute or convalescent COVID-19. The material sequenced was peripheral blood. The CDR3 region is CASSLYSTNSPLHF. DNA of the CDR3: TGTGCCAGCAGTCTCTACAGCACCAATTCACCCCTCCACTTT.